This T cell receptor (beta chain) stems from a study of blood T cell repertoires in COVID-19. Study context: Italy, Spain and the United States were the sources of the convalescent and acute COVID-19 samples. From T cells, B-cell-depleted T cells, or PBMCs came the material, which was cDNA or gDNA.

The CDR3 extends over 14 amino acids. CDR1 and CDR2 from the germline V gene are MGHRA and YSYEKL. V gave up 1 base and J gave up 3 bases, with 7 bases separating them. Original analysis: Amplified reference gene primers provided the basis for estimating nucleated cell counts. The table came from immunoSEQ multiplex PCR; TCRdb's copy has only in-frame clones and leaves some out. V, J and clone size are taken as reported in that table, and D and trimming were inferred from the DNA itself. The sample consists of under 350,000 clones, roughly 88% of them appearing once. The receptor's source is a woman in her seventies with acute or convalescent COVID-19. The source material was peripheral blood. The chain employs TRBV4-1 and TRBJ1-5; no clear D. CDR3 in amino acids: CASSQGTHNQPQHF. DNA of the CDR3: TGCGCCAGCAGCCAAGGAACTCACAATCAGCCCCAGCATTTT.